This is a list of T cell receptor beta chains from one sample in a study of T cell changes during pregnancy in multiple sclerosis. Sequencing was performed with immunoSEQ multiplex PCR; in TCRdb, only in-frame clones are kept and a portion is missing. The data hold some 89,000 clones, with about 95% observed a single time. Material: peripheral blood, obtained in the third trimester of pregnancy. These receptors all come from a female donor with multiple sclerosis, enrolled in a pregnancy study. The conserved cysteine and the conserved F or W are not part of the CDR3 here. Fields, in order: V gene, J gene, CDR3 protein.

>TRBV6-1|TRBJ2-7
ASTLSEAANYEQY
>TRBV6-1|TRBJ1-1
ASRLQGNTEAF
>TRBV19|TRBJ1-1
ATTLSVQTNTEAF
>TRBV11-2|TRBJ1-1
ASSFGDTEAF
>TRBV7-9|TRBJ1-2
ASSLIDSNYGYT
>TRBV15|TRBJ2-5
ATSRVVQGQETQY
>TRBV5-6|TRBJ2-1
ASSLASSGFSYNEQF
>TRBV7-8|TRBJ2-7
ASSGWGQTYYEQY
>TRBV14|TRBJ2-7
ASSPGTGAYEQY
>TRBV9|TRBJ1-1
ASSLMTGNTEAF
>TRBV6-1|TRBJ2-1
ASLFQAGGSDEQF
>TRBV6-1|TRBJ1-2
ASSDMALDYGYT
>TRBV19|TRBJ1-5
ASSIGGGALRDQPQH
>TRBV6-5|TRBJ2-7
ASTGGYEQY
>TRBV13|TRBJ2-1
ASSPRLAGRGDEQF
>TRBV5-4|TRBJ2-6
ASSLGAGGPSGANVLT
>TRBV7-8|TRBJ2-7
ASSLGLAGDEQY
>TRBV5-4|TRBJ2-7
ASSTEQGRSYEQY
>TRBV9|TRBJ1-2
ASSVAPREKNYGYT
>TRBV6-6|TRBJ1-4
ASSAGPTNEKLF
>TRBV27|TRBJ2-1
ASGADNEQF
>TRBV6-5|TRBJ2-5
ASSPQGQETQY
>TRBV4-1|TRBJ2-2
ASSQDPGGSNTGELF
>TRBV7-2|TRBJ2-7
ASSLQASGVSSYEQY
>TRBV6-5|TRBJ1-1
ASSYSRTDEAF
>TRBV7-6|TRBJ2-1
ASSLDSGAYNEQF
>TRBV7-2|TRBJ2-3
ASSLVGGLAGNWDTQY
>TRBV5-4|TRBJ1-2
ASSAPGQENYGYT
>TRBV18|TRBJ2-7
ASSPPRTGYSYEQY
>TRBV29-1|TRBJ1-2
SVPAQGADGYT
>TRBV18|TRBJ2-7
ASSPGTGEAEQY
>TRBV6-5|TRBJ2-3
ASRWGTGGLDTQY
>TRBV9|TRBJ2-1
ASSVELDEQF
>TRBV14|TRBJ2-1
ASSQGGGSVEQF
>TRBV5-5|TRBJ2-7
ASSVDGEQY
>TRBV27|TRBJ2-1
ASSSGTSGGPRGTEQF
>TRBV5-1|TRBJ2-5
ASSLWPGNQETQY
>TRBV20-1|TRBJ1-4
SAPWEEKLF
>TRBV11-2|TRBJ1-1
ASTTQTGVNTEAF